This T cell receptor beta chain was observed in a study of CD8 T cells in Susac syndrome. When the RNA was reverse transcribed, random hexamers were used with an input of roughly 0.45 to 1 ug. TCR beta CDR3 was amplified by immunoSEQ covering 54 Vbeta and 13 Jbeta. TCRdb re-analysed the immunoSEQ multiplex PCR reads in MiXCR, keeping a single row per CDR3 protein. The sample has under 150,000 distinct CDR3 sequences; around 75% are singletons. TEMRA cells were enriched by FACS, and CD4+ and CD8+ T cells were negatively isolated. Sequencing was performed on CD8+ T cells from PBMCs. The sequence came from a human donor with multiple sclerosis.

CDR3 nucleotides: TGTGCCACCAGTGGCTCGATGACAAGTGTGGATGGCTACACCTTC. This codes for CATSGSMTSVDGYTF. The rearrangement links TRBV24-1 to TRBJ1-2, with D unclear. This CDR3 region has 15 residues. V was shortened by 5 bases and J by 6 bases, with 18 bases between the two germline ends. Germline lookup yields CDR1 KGHDR and CDR2 SFDVKD.